The 14 T cell receptor beta chains below come from one sample, sequenced in a study of monozygotic twins with inflammatory bowel disease. TCRdb re-called the 5' RACE reads and shows each CDR3 protein once, DNA omitted. Its listing shows 350,000 to 550,000 distinct CDR3 sequences. What was sequenced was blood. These receptors all stem from a human donor with ulcerative colitis or Crohn's disease, or a healthy co-twin of an affected twin (not recorded which).

The gene calls are TRBV7-2 and TRBJ2-5; TCRdb gives TRBD2 as the D gene, but with no DNA this cannot be confirmed. Germline CDR1 SGHTA, CDR2 FQGNSA. The CDR3 runs to 16 residues. This CDR3 is CASSLGIAGNQETQYF.

This chain connects TRBV24-1 to TRBJ2-1; TCRdb's assignment of TRBD1 cannot be checked, as there is no DNA. The CDR3 is made up of 13 amino acids. Germline assignment: CDR1 KGHDR and CDR2 SFDVKD. The CDR3 reads CATSDRGTGGQFF.

The chain uses TRBV9 and TRBJ2-1; TCRdb designates TRBD2, a call that cannot be tested without DNA. The CDR3 spans 14 residues. The germline gives CDR1 SGDLS, CDR2 YYNGEE. CDR3 amino acids: CASSVSGTSNEQFF.

The chain couples TRBV30 to TRBJ1-2; as DNA is missing, the TRBD1 call by TCRdb cannot be tested. CDR3 size: 13 residues. CDR1 and CDR2 (germline): GTSNPN, SVGIG (reference sequence). The CDR3 sequence: CAWTADTNYGYTF.

The CDR3 loop reads CASSDVFSPEAFF. This chain joins TRBV25-1 and TRBJ1-1. Germline CDR1 and CDR2: MGHDK and SYGVNS. This CDR3 has 13 residues.

The chain links TRBV5-1 to TRBJ1-2; TCRdb picks TRBD1, but there is no DNA to check that call. Germline CDR1 SGHRS, CDR2 YFSETQ. The CDR3 is 14 residues long. CDR3: CASSFTGSSVSYTF.

The V gene is TRBV30, the J gene TRBJ1-4; as DNA is missing, the TRBD1 call by TCRdb cannot be tested. Germline lookup yields CDR1 GTSNPN and CDR2 SVGIG (reference sequence). This CDR3 spans 15 amino acids. The CDR3 sequence is CACSHDRDGGEKLFF.

This chain uses TRBV7-9 with TRBJ2-5; without DNA, the TCRdb call of TRBD2 cannot be checked. Germline CDR1 and CDR2: SEHNR and FQNEAQ (reference sequence). This CDR3 comprises 15 residues. The CDR3 sequence is CASSFPGRAQETQYF.

The chain uses TRBV11-2 and TRBJ2-2; lacking DNA, the TRBD2 call made by TCRdb goes unchecked. Germline V gene sequence: CDR1 SGHAT, CDR2 FQNNGV. This CDR3 spans 15 amino acids. Here the CDR3 reads CASSFRQAGAGELFF.

The gene calls are TRBV29-1 and TRBJ1-4; TCRdb calls TRBD1, which cannot be checked without DNA. Germline V CDR1 and CDR2: SQVTM, ANQGSEA. This CDR3 region has 12 residues. The CDR3: CSAGTSNEKLFF.

The V gene is TRBV10-3, the J gene TRBJ1-1; TCRdb designates TRBD1, a call that cannot be tested without DNA. The germline V gene encodes CDR1 ENHRY and CDR2 SYGVKD. This CDR3 contains 18 residues. The CDR3 protein is CAISSAAGTKGGNTEAFF.

The V and J genes are TRBV5-6 and TRBJ2-1; TCRdb gives TRBD1 as the D gene, but with no DNA this cannot be confirmed. The CDR3 contains 15 residues. The germline gives CDR1 SGHDT, CDR2 YYEEEE. CDR3 protein: CASSLPGGRYNEQFF.

The gene calls are TRBV5-1 and TRBJ2-7; TCRdb lists TRBD2, though no DNA is available to test this call. This CDR3 has 14 residues. From germline, CDR1 is SGHRS and CDR2 YFSETQ. The CDR3 reads CASSLTAKGGEQYF.

The chain is built from TRBV30 and TRBJ2-1. The CDR3 loop spans 11 amino acids. Germline CDR1 and CDR2: GTSNPN and SVGIG (reference sequence). The CDR3 here is CAWSGTDEQFF.